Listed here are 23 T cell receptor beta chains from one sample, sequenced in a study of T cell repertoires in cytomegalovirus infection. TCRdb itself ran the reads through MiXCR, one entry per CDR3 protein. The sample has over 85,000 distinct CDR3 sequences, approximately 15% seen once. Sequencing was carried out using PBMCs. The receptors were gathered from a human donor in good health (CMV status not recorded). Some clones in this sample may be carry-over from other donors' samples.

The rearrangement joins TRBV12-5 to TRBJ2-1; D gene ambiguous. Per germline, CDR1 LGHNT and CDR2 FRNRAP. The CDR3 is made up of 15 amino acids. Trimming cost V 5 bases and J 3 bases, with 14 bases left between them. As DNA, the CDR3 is TGTGCTAGTGGTCGGGTCCGGAGCTTCTACAATGAGCAGTTCTTC. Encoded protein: CASGRVRSFYNEQFF.

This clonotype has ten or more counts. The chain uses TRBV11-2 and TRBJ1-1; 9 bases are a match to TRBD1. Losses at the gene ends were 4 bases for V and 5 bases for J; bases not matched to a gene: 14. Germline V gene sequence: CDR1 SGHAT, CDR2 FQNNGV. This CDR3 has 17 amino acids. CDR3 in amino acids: CASSSSPGQGRGTEAFF. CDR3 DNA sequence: TGTGCCAGCAGCTCGTCCCCGGGACAGGGACGGGGAACTGAAGCTTTCTTT.

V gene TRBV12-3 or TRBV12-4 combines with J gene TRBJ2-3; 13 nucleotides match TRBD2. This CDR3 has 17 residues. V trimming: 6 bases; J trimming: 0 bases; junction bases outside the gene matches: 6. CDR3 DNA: TGTGCCAGCAGCCGCAAGACTAGCGGGGGGAGCACAGATACGCAGTATTTT. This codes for CASSRKTSGGSTDTQYF.

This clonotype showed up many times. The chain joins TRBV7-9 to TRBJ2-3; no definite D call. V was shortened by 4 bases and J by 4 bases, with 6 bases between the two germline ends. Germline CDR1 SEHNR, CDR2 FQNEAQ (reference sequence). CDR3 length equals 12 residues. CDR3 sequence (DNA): TGTGCCAGCAGCTCGTTAGCAGATACGCAGTATTTT. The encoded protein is CASSSLADTQYF. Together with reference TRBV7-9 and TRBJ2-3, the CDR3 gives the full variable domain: DTGVSQNPRHKITKRGQNVTFRCDPISEHNRLYWYRQTLGQGPEFLTYFQNEAQLEKSRLLSDRFSAERPKGSFSTLEIQRTEQGDSAMYLCASSSLADTQYFGPGTRLTVL.

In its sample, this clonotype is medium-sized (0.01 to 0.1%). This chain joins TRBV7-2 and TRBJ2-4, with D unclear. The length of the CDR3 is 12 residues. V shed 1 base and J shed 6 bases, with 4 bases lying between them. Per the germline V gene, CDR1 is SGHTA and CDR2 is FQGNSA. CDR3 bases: TGTGCCAGCAGCTTAGACGGAAACATTCAGTACTTC. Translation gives CASSLDGNIQYF.

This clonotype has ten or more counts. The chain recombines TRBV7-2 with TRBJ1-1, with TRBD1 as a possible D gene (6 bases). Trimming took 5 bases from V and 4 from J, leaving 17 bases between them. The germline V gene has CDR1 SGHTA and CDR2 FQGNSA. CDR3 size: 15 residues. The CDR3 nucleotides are TGTGCCAGCAGCGCAGGGGCTGCCTGGGGCACTGAAGCTTTCTTT. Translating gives CASSAGAAWGTEAFF.

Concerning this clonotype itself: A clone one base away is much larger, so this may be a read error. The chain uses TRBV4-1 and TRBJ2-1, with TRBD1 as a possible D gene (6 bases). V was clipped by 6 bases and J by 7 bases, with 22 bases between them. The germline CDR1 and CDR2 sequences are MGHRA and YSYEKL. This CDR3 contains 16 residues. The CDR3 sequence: CASRQKESAGVNEQFF. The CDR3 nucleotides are TGCGCCAGCAGACAAAAGGAAAGTGCAGGGGTGAATGAGCAGTTCTTC.

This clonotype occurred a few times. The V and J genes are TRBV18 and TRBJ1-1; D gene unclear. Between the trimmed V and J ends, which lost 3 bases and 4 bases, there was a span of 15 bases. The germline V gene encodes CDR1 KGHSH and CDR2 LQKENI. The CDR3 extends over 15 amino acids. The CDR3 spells CASSPPTLPGTEAFF. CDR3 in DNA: TGTGCCAGCTCACCCCCGACACTTCCCGGCACTGAAGCTTTCTTT. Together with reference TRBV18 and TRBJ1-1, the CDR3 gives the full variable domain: NAGVMQNPRHLVRRRGQEARLRCSPMKGHSHVYWYRQLPEEGLKFMVYLQKENIIDESGMPKERFSAEFPKEGPSILRIQQVVRGDSAAYFCASSPPTLPGTEAFFGQGTRLTVV.

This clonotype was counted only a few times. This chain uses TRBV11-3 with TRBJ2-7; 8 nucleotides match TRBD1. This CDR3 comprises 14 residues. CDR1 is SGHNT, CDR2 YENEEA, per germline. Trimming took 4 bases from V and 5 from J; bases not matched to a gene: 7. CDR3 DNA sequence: TGTGCCAGCAGCTCCACAGGGGGTACCGACGAGCAGTACTTC. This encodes CASSSTGGTDEQYF.

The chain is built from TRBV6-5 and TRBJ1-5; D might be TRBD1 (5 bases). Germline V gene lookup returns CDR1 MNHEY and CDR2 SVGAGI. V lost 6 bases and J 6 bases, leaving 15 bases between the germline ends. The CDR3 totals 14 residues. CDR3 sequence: CASSFQSGGQPQHF. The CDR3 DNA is TGTGCCAGCAGCTTCCAATCTGGGGGTCAGCCCCAGCATTTT.

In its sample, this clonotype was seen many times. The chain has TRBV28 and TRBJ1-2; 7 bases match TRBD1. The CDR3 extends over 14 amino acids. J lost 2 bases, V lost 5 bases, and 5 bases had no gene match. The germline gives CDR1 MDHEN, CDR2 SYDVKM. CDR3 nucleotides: TGTGCCAGCAGTAGGACAGGTTTAAACTATGGCTACACCTTC. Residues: CASSRTGLNYGYTF.

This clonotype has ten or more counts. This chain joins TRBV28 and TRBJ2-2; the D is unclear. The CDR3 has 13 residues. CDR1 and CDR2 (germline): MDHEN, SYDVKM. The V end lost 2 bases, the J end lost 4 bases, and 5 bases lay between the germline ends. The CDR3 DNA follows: TGTGCCAGCAGTTTAGCCCCCACCGGGGAGCTGTTTTTT. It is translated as CASSLAPTGELFF.

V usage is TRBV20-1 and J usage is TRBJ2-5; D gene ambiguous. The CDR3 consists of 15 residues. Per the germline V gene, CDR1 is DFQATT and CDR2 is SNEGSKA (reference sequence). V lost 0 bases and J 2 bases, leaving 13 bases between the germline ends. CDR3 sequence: CSARDQARPQETQYF. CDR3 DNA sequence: TGCAGTGCTAGAGATCAGGCTAGACCTCAAGAGACCCAGTACTTC.

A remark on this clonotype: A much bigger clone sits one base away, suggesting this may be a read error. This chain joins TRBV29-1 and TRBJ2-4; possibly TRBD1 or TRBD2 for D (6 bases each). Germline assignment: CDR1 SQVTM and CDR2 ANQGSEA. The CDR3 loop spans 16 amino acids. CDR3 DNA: TGCAGCGTTGTGGAGGGGGGTAGATTAGCCAAAATCATTCAGTACTTC. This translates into CSVVEGGRLAKIIQYF.

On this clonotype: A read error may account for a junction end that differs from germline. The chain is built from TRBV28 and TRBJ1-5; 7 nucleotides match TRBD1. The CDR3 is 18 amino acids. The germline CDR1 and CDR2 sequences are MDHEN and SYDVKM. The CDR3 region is CASSFPILMTGSKQPQHF. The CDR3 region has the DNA TGTGCCAGCAGCTTTCCAATCTTAATGACAGGGAGCAAACAGCCCCAGCATTTT.

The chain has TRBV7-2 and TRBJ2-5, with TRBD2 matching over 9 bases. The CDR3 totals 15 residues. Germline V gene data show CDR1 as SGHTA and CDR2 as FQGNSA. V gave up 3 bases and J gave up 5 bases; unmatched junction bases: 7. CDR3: CASSFPRTSDETQYF. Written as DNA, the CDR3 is TGTGCCAGCAGCTTCCCGAGGACTAGCGACGAGACCCAGTACTTC.

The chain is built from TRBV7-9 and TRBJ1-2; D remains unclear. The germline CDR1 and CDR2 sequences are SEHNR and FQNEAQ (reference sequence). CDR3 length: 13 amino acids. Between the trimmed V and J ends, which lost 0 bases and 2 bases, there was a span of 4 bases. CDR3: CASSLADNYGYTF. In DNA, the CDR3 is TGTGCCAGCAGCTTAGCAGACAACTATGGCTACACCTTC.

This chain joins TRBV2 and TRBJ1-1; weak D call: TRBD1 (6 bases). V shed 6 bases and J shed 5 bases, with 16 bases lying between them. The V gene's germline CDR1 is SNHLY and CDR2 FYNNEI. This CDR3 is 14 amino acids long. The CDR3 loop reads CASRNEGGRTEAFF. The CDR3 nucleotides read TGTGCCAGCAGAAATGAGGGGGGGCGAACTGAAGCTTTCTTT.

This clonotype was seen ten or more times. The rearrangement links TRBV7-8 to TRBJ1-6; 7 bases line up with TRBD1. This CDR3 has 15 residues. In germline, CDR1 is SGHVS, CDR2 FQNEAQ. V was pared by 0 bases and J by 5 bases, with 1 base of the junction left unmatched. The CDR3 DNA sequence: TGTGCCAGCAGCTTAGCCGGGACAGATAATTCACCCCTCCACTTT. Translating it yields CASSLAGTDNSPLHF. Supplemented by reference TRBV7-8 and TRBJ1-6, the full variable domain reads GAGVSQSPRYKVAKRGQDVALRCDPISGHVSLFWYQQALGQGPEFLTYFQNEAQLDKSGLPSDRFFAERPEGSVSTLKIQRTQQEDSAVYLCASSLAGTDNSPLHFGNGTRLTVT.

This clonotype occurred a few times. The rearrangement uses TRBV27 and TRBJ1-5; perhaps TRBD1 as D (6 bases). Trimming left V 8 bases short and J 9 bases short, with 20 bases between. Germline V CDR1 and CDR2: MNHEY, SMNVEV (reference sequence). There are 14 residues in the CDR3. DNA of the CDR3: TGTGCCAGCGATACCCGGGACACCGGCGGGCCCCAGCATTTT. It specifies CASDTRDTGGPQHF.

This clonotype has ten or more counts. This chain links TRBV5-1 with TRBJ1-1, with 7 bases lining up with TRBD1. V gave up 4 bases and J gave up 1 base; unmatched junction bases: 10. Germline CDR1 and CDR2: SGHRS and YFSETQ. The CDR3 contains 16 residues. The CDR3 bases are TGCGCCAGCAGCCGAATGCCAGGGGGGAAGAACACTGAAGCTTTCTTT. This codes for CASSRMPGGKNTEAFF.

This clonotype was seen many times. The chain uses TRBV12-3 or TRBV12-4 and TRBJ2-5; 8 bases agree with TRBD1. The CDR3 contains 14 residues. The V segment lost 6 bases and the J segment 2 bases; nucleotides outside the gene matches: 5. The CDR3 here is CASSSGTGQETQYF. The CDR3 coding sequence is TGTGCCAGCAGCTCCGGGACAGGACAAGAGACCCAGTACTTC.

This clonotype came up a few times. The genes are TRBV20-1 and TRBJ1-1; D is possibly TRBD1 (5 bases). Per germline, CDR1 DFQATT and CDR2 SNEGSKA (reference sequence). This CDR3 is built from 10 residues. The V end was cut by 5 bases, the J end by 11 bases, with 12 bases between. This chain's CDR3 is CSAFLRQAFF. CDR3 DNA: TGCAGTGCTTTTCTCCGACAGGCTTTCTTT.